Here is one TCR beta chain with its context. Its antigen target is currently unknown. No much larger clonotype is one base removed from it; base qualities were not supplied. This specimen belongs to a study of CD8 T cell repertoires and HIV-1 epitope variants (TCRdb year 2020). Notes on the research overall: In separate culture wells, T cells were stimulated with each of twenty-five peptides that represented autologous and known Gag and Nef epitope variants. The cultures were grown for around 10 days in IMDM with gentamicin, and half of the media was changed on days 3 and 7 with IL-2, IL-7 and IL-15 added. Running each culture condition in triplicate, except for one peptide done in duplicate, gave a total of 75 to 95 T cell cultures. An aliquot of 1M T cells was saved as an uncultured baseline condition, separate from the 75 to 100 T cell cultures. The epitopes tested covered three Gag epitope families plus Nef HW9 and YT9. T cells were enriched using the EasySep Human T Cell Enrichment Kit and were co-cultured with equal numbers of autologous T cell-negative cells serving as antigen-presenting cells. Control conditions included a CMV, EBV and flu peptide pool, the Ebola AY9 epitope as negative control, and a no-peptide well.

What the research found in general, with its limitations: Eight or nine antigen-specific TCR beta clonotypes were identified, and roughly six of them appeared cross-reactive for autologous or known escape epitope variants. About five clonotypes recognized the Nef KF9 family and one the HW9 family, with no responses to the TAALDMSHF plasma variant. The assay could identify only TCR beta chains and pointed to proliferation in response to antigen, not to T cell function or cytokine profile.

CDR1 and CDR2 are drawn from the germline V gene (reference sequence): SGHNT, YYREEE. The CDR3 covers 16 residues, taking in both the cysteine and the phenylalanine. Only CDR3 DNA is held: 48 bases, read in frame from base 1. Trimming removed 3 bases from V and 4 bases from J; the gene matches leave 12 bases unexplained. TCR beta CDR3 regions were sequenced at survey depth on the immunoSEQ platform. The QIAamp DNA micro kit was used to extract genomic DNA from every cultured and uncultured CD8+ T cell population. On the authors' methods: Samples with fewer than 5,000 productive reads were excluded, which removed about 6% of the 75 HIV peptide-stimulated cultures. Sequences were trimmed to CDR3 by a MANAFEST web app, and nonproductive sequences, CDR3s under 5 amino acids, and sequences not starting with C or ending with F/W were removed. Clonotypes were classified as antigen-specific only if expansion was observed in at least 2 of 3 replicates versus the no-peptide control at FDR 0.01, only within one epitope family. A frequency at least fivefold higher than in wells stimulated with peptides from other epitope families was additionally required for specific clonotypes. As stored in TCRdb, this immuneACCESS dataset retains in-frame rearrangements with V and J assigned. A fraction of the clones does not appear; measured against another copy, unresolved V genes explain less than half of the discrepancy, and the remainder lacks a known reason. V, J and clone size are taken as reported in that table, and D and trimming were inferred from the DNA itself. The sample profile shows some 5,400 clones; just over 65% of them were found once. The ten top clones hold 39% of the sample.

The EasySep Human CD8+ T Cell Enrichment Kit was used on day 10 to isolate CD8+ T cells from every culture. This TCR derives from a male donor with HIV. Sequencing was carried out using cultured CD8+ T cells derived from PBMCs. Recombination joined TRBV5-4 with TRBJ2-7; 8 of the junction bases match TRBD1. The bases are TGTGCCAGCAGCTGGCAGTCGACCAGGGGGCTATACGAGCAGTACTTC. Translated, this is CASSWQSTRGLYEQYF.